The 31 T cell receptor beta chains reported below all come from one sample, sequenced in a study of breast tumors, draining lymph nodes, adjacent tissues. Axillary draining lymph nodes of breast cancer patients supplied the node samples. MiXCR was run by TCRdb on the multiplex PCR reads, yielding one entry per CDR3 protein. The sample has 180,000 or so distinct CDR3 sequences, around 29% seen once. Sequenced: axillary lymph node tissue. The origin of the receptors is a female donor with breast cancer. Some clones in this sample may be carry-over from other donors' samples.

This clonotype was picked up one time. The chain combines TRBV11-2 with TRBJ2-7; 14 bases match TRBD2. The end of the DNA aligns better with TRBJ2-5, so the J call may be wrong. The CDR3 is made up of 16 amino acids. Looked up from germline, CDR1 is SGHAT and CDR2 is FQNNGV. CDR3 sequence reads: CASSLGTSGSRETQYF. The CDR3 bases are TGTGCCAGCAGCTTGGGGACTAGCGGGAGCCGGGAGACCCAGTACTTC.

Ten or more counts support this clonotype. The chain carries TRBV6-5 and TRBJ2-2; D possibly matches TRBD1 or TRBD2 (5 bases each). Germline loops: CDR1 MNHEY, CDR2 SVGAGI. The CDR3 extends over 15 amino acids. Trimming shortened V by 5 bases and J by 2 bases, and 12 bases separated the two germline ends. The CDR3 bases are TGTGCCAGCAGTCCCGCCGGGGCCAACACCGGGGAGCTGTTTTTT. Its protein is CASSPAGANTGELFF.

The chain recombines TRBV7-3 with TRBJ2-7; 14 positions agree with TRBD2. The CDR3 runs 13 residues. V trimming: 9 bases; J trimming: 7 bases; junction bases outside the gene matches: 5. Germline V CDR1 and CDR2: SGHTA, FQGTGA. The CDR3 region has the DNA TGTGCCAGGCTCGGACTAGCGGGAGGTGAGCAGTACTTC. Protein: CARLGLAGGEQYF.

A remark on this clonotype: A much larger clone is a single base away; this may be a read error. The CDR3 nucleotides read TGTGCCAGCAGCTTCGACGGGGGGCAGGGTCAGACCCAGTACTTC. Translation gives CASSFDGGQGQTQYF. V is TRBV12-3 or TRBV12-4 and J is TRBJ2-5, with a tentative D call TRBD2 (7 bases). V was cut by 6 bases and J by 6 bases, with 20 bases left in between. The CDR3 contains 15 residues.

Details on this clonotype: A much larger clone lies a single base off, so this may be a read error. The genes are TRBV12-3 or TRBV12-4 and TRBJ2-2, with a tentative D call TRBD2 (6 bases). This CDR3 is 15 amino acids long. With 7 bases removed from V and 7 bases from J, the gap between germline ends came to 19 bases. The chain's CDR3 is CASIRRAGPNGELFF. The CDR3 coding sequence is TGTGCCAGCATCCGTAGGGCGGGACCCAACGGGGAGCTGTTTTTT.

The table lists this clonotype with a few counts. V and J are TRBV12-3 or TRBV12-4 and TRBJ1-1, with D possibly matching TRBD1 (5 bases). The CDR3 spans 13 residues. Trimming stripped 3 bases from V and 3 bases from J, with 8 bases between. The CDR3 sequence: CASSLGVDTEAFF. CDR3 nucleotides: TGTGCCAGCAGTTTGGGGGTTGACACTGAAGCTTTCTTT.

This clonotype appeared many times. The CDR3 DNA reads TGCAGCGTTGTCGACACAAGCTCTGGAAACACCATATATTTT. The encoded protein is CSVVDTSSGNTIYF. The chain recombines TRBV29-1 with TRBJ1-3; D gene ambiguous. The CDR3 consists of 14 residues. Germline assignment: CDR1 SQVTM and CDR2 ANQGSEA. V gave up 4 bases and J gave up 0 bases, with 10 bases separating them.

This clonotype was detected a few times. This may be a read error, as it is one base from a much larger clone. The gene calls are TRBV7-2 and TRBJ1-2, with 11 positions matching TRBD1. The CDR3 length is 15 residues. CDR1 is SGHTA and CDR2 is FQGNSA in the germline V gene. CDR3 sequence reads: CASSFRGQGVGGYPF. CDR3 nucleotide sequence: TGTGCCAGCAGCTTCCGGGGACAGGGGGTAGGTGGCTACCCCTTC.

The rearrangement joins TRBV12-3 or TRBV12-4 to TRBJ2-1; 11 bases align to TRBD2. The CDR3 runs to 15 residues. J gave up 2 bases and V 4 bases, and 1 base lay outside the gene matches. The CDR3 sequence is CASSSTSGAYNEQFF. DNA for the CDR3: TGTGCCAGCAGTTCGACTAGCGGGGCCTACAATGAGCAGTTCTTC.

Regarding this clonotype: A junction end diverges from the germline sequence, so it may reflect a read error. This chain joins TRBV29-1 and TRBJ2-1, with 14 positions matching TRBD2. The CDR3 is made up of 14 amino acids. Per the germline V gene, CDR1 is SQVTM and CDR2 is ANQGSEA. The CDR3 bases are TGCAGCGCTAGACTAGCGGGAGGGGTCGGTGAGCAGCTCTTC. Residues: CSARLAGGVGEQLF.

This clonotype was counted ten times or more. The chain is built from TRBV4-1 and TRBJ1-2, with TRBD1 matching 12 bases. Germline assignment: CDR1 MGHRA and CDR2 YSYEKL. V was clipped by 7 bases and J by 5 bases; unmatched bases: 5. This CDR3 has 14 residues. CDR3 sequence reads: CASTPGQGAYGYTF. CDR3 DNA sequence: TGCGCCAGCACCCCGGGACAGGGGGCTTATGGCTACACCTTC.

A remark on this clonotype: Germline and junction disagree at one end, which may indicate a read error. The rearrangement uses TRBV6-2 or TRBV6-3 and TRBJ2-3; D call uncertain. Germline lookup yields CDR1 MNHEY and CDR2 SVGEGT. This CDR3 contains 18 residues. Here the CDR3 DNA reads TGTGCCAGCAGTCACTCGGAAGATGACCGATACGGCACAGATACGCAGTATTTT. Protein sequence: CASSHSEDDRYGTDTQYF.

The genes are TRBV20-1 and TRBJ1-4; 9 bases match TRBD1. Trimming at V came to 1 base and at J to 8 bases, leaving 5 bases not matched to a gene. This CDR3 region has 14 residues. Looked up from germline, CDR1 is DFQATT and CDR2 is SNEGSKA (reference sequence). This chain's CDR3 is CSARAGTGLEKLFF. The CDR3 coding sequence is TGCAGTGCTAGAGCCGGGACAGGGCTGGAAAAACTGTTTTTT.

The sample holds many counts of this clonotype. V gene TRBV19 combines with J gene TRBJ2-7; the match to TRBD1 covers 9 bases. The CDR3 consists of 11 residues. The V gene end was trimmed by 9 bases and the J gene end by 8 bases; junction bases not matched to a gene: 5. Germline CDR1 and CDR2: LNHDA and SQIVND (reference sequence). The DNA for the CDR3 is TGTGCCAGCAGACAGGGGGACAAGCAGTACTTC. Translated, it gives CASRQGDKQYF.

This clonotype was detected once. The CDR3 region is CASMAGLAGGGETQYF. The CDR3, as DNA: TGTGCCAGCATGGCTGGGCTAGCGGGGGGAGGAGAGACCCAGTACTTC. The chain joins TRBV2 to TRBJ2-5; 11 bases align to TRBD2. V was clipped by 7 bases and J by 4 bases; unmatched bases: 11. The germline V gene encodes CDR1 SNHLY and CDR2 FYNNEI. This CDR3 is 16 amino acids long.

This clonotype was counted ten times or more. The chain links TRBV2 to TRBJ1-4, with D unresolved. The V end was cut by 0 bases, the J end by 4 bases, with 9 bases between. CDR1 and CDR2 from the germline V gene are SNHLY and FYNNEI. CDR3 size: 15 residues. CDR3: CASSEAWLNNEKLFF. In nucleotides, the CDR3 is TGTGCCAGCAGTGAAGCGTGGCTTAATAATGAAAAACTGTTTTTT. The whole variable domain, filled in from reference TRBV2 and TRBJ1-4, reads EPEVTQTPSHQVTQMGQEVILRCVPISNHLYFYWYRQILGQKVEFLVSFYNNEISEKSEIFDDQFSVERPDGSNFTLKIRSTKLEDSAMYFCASSEAWLNNEKLFFGSGTQLSVL.

This chain links TRBV6-6 with TRBJ1-2; maybe TRBD1 (6 bases). V shed 6 bases and J shed 14 bases, with 22 bases lying between them. This CDR3 has 13 residues. Germline assignment: CDR1 MNHNY and CDR2 SVGAGI (reference sequence). CDR3 residues: CASRRDWGPVGTF. In DNA form, the CDR3 reads TGTGCCAGCAGGCGGGATTGGGGGCCCGTGGGGACCTTC.

This clonotype has at least ten counts. The rearrangement uses TRBV5-1 and TRBJ1-2; 7 bases agree with TRBD1. This CDR3 is built from 14 residues. J lost 4 bases, V lost 4 bases, and 7 bases had no gene match. CDR1 and CDR2 (germline): SGHRS, YFSETQ. The CDR3 nucleotides are TGCGCCAGCAGCACCGGGACAGTTAGCTATGGCTACACCTTC. Its protein product is CASSTGTVSYGYTF.

V gene TRBV5-5 combines with J gene TRBJ1-1; 8 bases line up with TRBD1. The J segment lost 1 base and the V segment lost 2 bases, leaving 7 bases of the junction unmatched. The CDR3 consists of 16 residues. Germline V gene data show CDR1 as SGHKS and CDR2 as YYEKEE (reference sequence). Written as DNA, the CDR3 is TGTGCCAGCAGCTTCTATGGGGACAGGACGAACACTGAAGCTTTCTTT. Translating gives CASSFYGDRTNTEAFF.

This clonotype was observed at least ten times. The V gene is TRBV19, the J gene TRBJ1-2; 12 nucleotides match TRBD1. There are 15 residues in the CDR3. Germline V gene lookup returns CDR1 LNHDA and CDR2 SQIVND (reference sequence). Trimming at V came to 4 bases and at J to 6 bases, leaving 6 bases not matched to a gene. The CDR3 region has the DNA TGTGCCAGTAGTAACGCCGGGACAGGGGGCAATGGCTACACCTTC. The encoded protein is CASSNAGTGGNGYTF. Complete variable domain (other parts from reference TRBV19 and TRBJ1-2): DGGITQSPKYLFRKEGQNVTLSCEQNLNHDAMYWYRQDPGQGLRLIYYSQIVNDFQKGDIAEGYSVSREKKESFPLTVTSAQKNPTAFYLCASSNAGTGGNGYTFGSGTRLTVV.

This clonotype was seen many times. This chain uses TRBV19 with TRBJ1-2; TRBD1 is a possible D gene (6 bases). Trimming shortened V by 7 bases and J by 8 bases, and 17 bases separated the two germline ends. In germline, CDR1 is LNHDA, CDR2 SQIVND (reference sequence). CDR3 size: 13 residues. CDR3 sequence: CASNVRGTRGYTF. The CDR3 DNA reads TGTGCCAGTAACGTTAGGGGGACGCGCGGCTACACCTTC. Together with reference TRBV19 and TRBJ1-2, the CDR3 gives the full variable domain: DGGITQSPKYLFRKEGQNVTLSCEQNLNHDAMYWYRQDPGQGLRLIYYSQIVNDFQKGDIAEGYSVSREKKESFPLTVTSAQKNPTAFYLCASNVRGTRGYTFGSGTRLTVV.

Ten or more counts support this clonotype. CDR3 loop: CASSLGSQGQGAGEQYF. CDR3 bases: TGTGCCAGCAGCTTAGGCTCCCAAGGACAGGGGGCTGGCGAGCAGTACTTC. The V gene is TRBV7-6, the J gene TRBJ2-7, with 11 bases identical to TRBD1. V was clipped by 1 base and J by 6 bases; unmatched bases: 11. Germline V lookup: CDR1 SGHVS, CDR2 FNYEAQ. This CDR3 contains 17 residues.

This clonotype was seen ten or more times. V and J are TRBV7-2 and TRBJ2-7; 8 nucleotides match TRBD2. Germline CDR1 SGHTA, CDR2 FQGNSA. The CDR3 has 16 residues. The ends lost 1 base at V and 0 bases at J; junction bases unmatched: 5. The CDR3 is CASSLELADSSYEQYF. DNA of the CDR3: TGTGCCAGCAGCTTAGAACTAGCGGATAGCTCCTACGAGCAGTACTTC.

This clonotype was counted at least ten times. The gene calls are TRBV6-1 and TRBJ2-6, with 8 positions matching TRBD1. The CDR3 consists of 17 residues. Trimming cost V 5 bases and J 0 bases; bases outside gene matches: 6. Germline-derived CDR1 and CDR2 are MNHNS and SASEGT. DNA of the CDR3: TGTGCCAGCAGTCTTAGGACAGGGCGCTCTGGGGCCAACGTCCTGACTTTC. Its translation: CASSLRTGRSGANVLTF.

There are many counts of this clonotype. The CDR3 bases are TGTGCCAGCAGCCCCCAGGGGACAGTCTCTAGCACAGATACGCAGTATTTT. The encoded protein is CASSPQGTVSSTDTQYF. The genes are TRBV3-1 and TRBJ2-3, with 7 bases identical to TRBD1. The germline V gene has CDR1 LGHDT and CDR2 YNNKEL (reference sequence). CDR3 size: 17 residues. V lost 4 bases to trimming and J lost 0 bases; unmatched junction nucleotides: 10.

The count of this clonotype is one. No DNA is shown, since the ends of the CDR3 on it are uncertain; the CDR3 is the one TCRdb lists. The genes are TRBV7-9 and TRBJ1-2; TRBD1 is the table's D call and was not checked against the DNA. The CDR3 is 19 residues long, counting both termini. Germline V gives CDR1 SEHNR, CDR2 FQNEAQ (reference sequence). The CDR3 sequence: CASSLETAGTGELFFGYTF.

This clonotype occurred many times. This sequence joins TRBV5-6 and TRBJ2-7; D is unresolved. Trimming shortened V by 4 bases and J by 0 bases, and 8 bases separated the two germline ends. Germline CDR1 and CDR2: SGHDT and YYEEEE. This CDR3 is 13 amino acids long. In DNA, the CDR3 is TGTGCCAGCAGCCCAGTAACCTCCTACGAGCAGTACTTC. Encoded protein: CASSPVTSYEQYF.

As to this clonotype: This CDR3 fails to terminate in the conserved phenylalanine or tryptophan, so it likely reflects a read error. The chain joins TRBV7-2 to TRBJ2-7; 7 bases line up with TRBD1. The CDR3 loop spans 14 amino acids. J was trimmed by 6 bases and V by 5 bases; bases with no gene match: 10. Germline V gene lookup returns CDR1 SGHTA and CDR2 FQGNSA. The CDR3 DNA follows: TGTGCCAGCAGCCTAGGGGTGAGGACAGGCGAGCAGTACCTC. Its translation is CASSLGVRTGEQYL.

This clonotype was recorded at least ten times. The V call is TRBV20-1, the J call TRBJ2-3; 11 bases map to TRBD2. Germline values: CDR1 DFQATT, CDR2 SNEGSKA (reference sequence). The CDR3 is 16 residues long. The ends lost 0 bases at V and 5 bases at J; junction bases unmatched: 7. CDR3 sequence reads: CSAREITGLAGDTQYF. The CDR3 bases are TGCAGTGCTAGAGAGATTACTGGACTAGCGGGAGATACGCAGTATTTT.

There are many counts of this clonotype. The chain carries TRBV5-6 and TRBJ1-6; 7 bases fit TRBD1. Germline CDR1 is SGHDT and CDR2 is YYEEEE. This CDR3 is 13 amino acids long. V lost 8 bases and J lost 5; bases outside the gene matches: 4. The CDR3: CASQGEDNSPLHF. CDR3 nucleotide sequence: TGTGCCAGTCAGGGGGAAGATAATTCACCCCTCCACTTT.

As for this clonotype: A read error is possible here, since a much larger clone lies one base away. The gene calls are TRBV6-1 and TRBJ2-3; TRBD1 is a possible D gene (5 bases). Germline assignment: CDR1 MNHNS and CDR2 SASEGT. CDR3 size: 16 residues. The germline V and J ends were trimmed by 6 bases and 4 bases, with 20 bases remaining between them. CDR3 sequence: CASRPQAGSVADTQYF. The CDR3 nucleotides read TGTGCCAGCAGACCCCAGGCAGGGTCTGTTGCAGATACGCAGTATTTT.